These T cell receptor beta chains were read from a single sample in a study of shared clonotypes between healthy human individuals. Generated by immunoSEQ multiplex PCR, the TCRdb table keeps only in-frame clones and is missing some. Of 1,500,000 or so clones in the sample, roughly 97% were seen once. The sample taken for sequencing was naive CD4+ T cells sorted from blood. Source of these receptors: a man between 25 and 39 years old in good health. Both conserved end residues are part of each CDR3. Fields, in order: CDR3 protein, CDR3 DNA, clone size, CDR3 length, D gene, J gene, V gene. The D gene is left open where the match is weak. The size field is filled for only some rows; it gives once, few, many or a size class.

CSVGGGDQPQHF TGCAGCGTTGGGGGGGGAGATCAGCCCCAGCATTTT once 12 - TRBJ1-5 TRBV29-1
CASSTTLRGGETQYF TGTGCCAGCAGCACCACCCTAAGGGGCGGAGAGACCCAGTACTTC - 15 - TRBJ2-5 TRBV7-6
CASSFPGRGQSYEQYF TGTGCCAGCAGTTTTCCCGGGCGCGGGCAGTCCTACGAGCAGTACTTC - 16 - TRBJ2-7 TRBV28
CASSAGLAGNTMEQFF TGCGCCAGCAGCGCTGGACTAGCGGGAAATACAATGGAGCAGTTCTTC - 16 TRBD2 TRBJ2-1 TRBV5-1
CASSKQGAVNTEAFF TGTGCCAGCAGTAAACAGGGGGCGGTGAACACTGAAGCTTTCTTT - 15 TRBD1 TRBJ1-1 TRBV27
CASSLTPTGTLQETQYF TGTGCCAGCAGCTTAACCCCCACCGGGACCCTCCAAGAGACCCAGTACTTC - 17 - TRBJ2-5 TRBV7-3
CAISRPPETSYNEQFF TGTGCCATCAGCAGACCTCCCGAAACATCCTACAATGAGCAGTTCTTC once 16 - TRBJ2-1 TRBV10-3
CASSLAFARGTQETQYF TGTGCCAGCAGCTTAGCCTTTGCCCGGGGAACCCAAGAGACCCAGTACTTC - 17 - TRBJ2-5 TRBV7-2
CASSLAGLTHEQYF TGTGCCAGCAGCTTAGCGGGTCTCACCCACGAGCAGTACTTC - 14 - TRBJ2-7 TRBV7-2
CASSRGSHQGATSSYNEQFF TGTGCCAGCAGCCGGGGCTCTCATCAGGGGGCGACCAGCTCCTACAATGAGCAGTTCTTC - 20 TRBD1 TRBJ2-1 TRBV4-2
CASGPETGIKNIQYF TGTGCTAGTGGGCCCGAAACCGGGATTAAAAACATTCAGTACTTC - 15 - TRBJ2-4 TRBV12-5
CASSLGVWGQPQHF TGTGCCAGCAGTTTGGGGGTATGGGGTCAGCCCCAGCATTTT once 14 - TRBJ1-5 TRBV28
CASSPTDGGNTEAFF TGTGCCAGCTCACCGACAGATGGGGGAAACACTGAAGCTTTCTTT once 15 - TRBJ1-1 TRBV18